Each of the 19 T cell receptor beta chains below was sequenced from the same sample in a study of shared clonotypes between healthy human individuals. Only in-frame clones appear in the TCRdb table, and some are missing; sequencing was by immunoSEQ multiplex PCR. The sample lists millions of clones, approximately 90% occurring once. The sample consisted of naive CD4+ T cells sorted from blood. Subset described: CD45RA+ positively selected. Receptors originate from a man between 18 and 29 years old in good health.

The rearrangement uses TRBV7-9 and TRBJ1-6; TRBD1 matches at 10 bases. CDR1 and CDR2 from the germline V gene are SEHNR and FQNEAQ (reference sequence). This CDR3 is built from 15 residues. The V segment lost 5 bases and the J segment 7 bases; nucleotides outside the gene matches: 5. The CDR3 DNA follows: TGTGCCAGCAGCCCAAGACAGGGGGCGAATTCACCCCTCCACTTT. Translated, it gives CASSPRQGANSPLHF.

This chain uses TRBV19 with TRBJ2-3; D is possibly TRBD1 (6 bases). This CDR3 region has 14 residues. Per the germline V gene, CDR1 is LNHDA and CDR2 is SQIVND (reference sequence). V dropped 4 bases and J dropped 1 base, with 9 bases sitting between them. The CDR3 sequence is CASSKRQGTDTQYF. The CDR3 coding sequence is TGTGCCAGTAGTAAGAGACAGGGCACAGATACGCAGTATTTT.

This chain uses TRBV25-1 with TRBJ1-1, with a weak D call TRBD1 (6 bases). The CDR3 runs 15 residues. CDR1 is MGHDK, CDR2 SYGVNS, per germline. The germline V and J ends were trimmed by 4 bases and 1 base, with 13 bases remaining between them. Here the CDR3 DNA reads TGTGCCAGCAGTGTCCCCGGGACACCGAACACTGAAGCTTTCTTT. It is translated as CASSVPGTPNTEAFF.

The chain uses TRBV10-3 and TRBJ2-3; 14 nucleotides line up with TRBD2. Per germline, CDR1 ENHRY and CDR2 SYGVKD. The CDR3 has 17 residues. V lost 2 bases to trimming and J lost 7 bases; unmatched junction nucleotides: 8. This CDR3 reads CAISEPYRTSGGNTQYF. CDR3 sequence (DNA): TGTGCCATCAGTGAGCCCTACCGGACTAGCGGGGGGAATACGCAGTATTTT.

The chain uses TRBV27 and TRBJ2-5, with TRBD1 matching over 7 bases. Germline V gene data show CDR1 as MNHEY and CDR2 as SMNVEV (reference sequence). This CDR3 region has 14 residues. V lost 6 bases, J lost 4 bases, and 8 bases stayed unmatched. The CDR3 region is CASSRQGLGETQYF. CDR3 in DNA: TGTGCCAGCAGCCGACAGGGTTTGGGAGAGACCCAGTACTTC.

V and J are TRBV2 and TRBJ2-6; D is unclear. Germline assignment: CDR1 SNHLY and CDR2 FYNNEI. The CDR3 runs 14 residues. Trimming took off 5 bases at V and 2 bases at J, with 7 bases between the two ends. The CDR3 bases are TGTGCCAGCAGTTTTACAGCTGGGGCCAACGTCCTGACTTTC. It codes for CASSFTAGANVLTF.

The chain joins TRBV9 to TRBJ1-2; D is possibly TRBD1 (6 bases). The CDR3 contains 14 residues. Germline lookup yields CDR1 SGDLS and CDR2 YYNGEE. Trimming stripped 3 bases from V and 5 bases from J, with 14 bases between. CDR3 residues: CASSDGTLHYGYTF. DNA for the CDR3: TGTGCCAGCAGCGACGGGACATTGCATTATGGCTACACCTTC. The full variable domain, in which reference TRBV9 and TRBJ1-2 provide the parts outside the CDR3, is DSGVTQTPKHLITATGQRVTLRCSPRSGDLSVYWYQQSLDQGLQFLIQYYNGEERAKGNILERFSAQQFPDLHSELNLSSLELGDSALYFCASSDGTLHYGYTFGSGTRLTVV.

The chain carries TRBV15 and TRBJ2-7; 8 bases match TRBD1. Trimming took 8 bases from V and 4 from J; bases not matched to a gene: 4. The CDR3 has 12 residues. Germline V gene sequence: CDR1 LNHNV, CDR2 YYDKDF (reference sequence). The CDR3 spells CATARDRYEQYF. In DNA, the CDR3 is TGTGCCACCGCTCGGGACAGGTACGAGCAGTACTTC.

The chain employs TRBV7-8 and TRBJ2-1; 13 nucleotides agree with TRBD2. This CDR3 is built from 16 residues. Germline values: CDR1 SGHVS, CDR2 FQNEAQ. V shed 1 base, J shed 9 bases, and the junction held 6 bases outside the gene matches. The CDR3 reads CASSLVSGLAGLEQFF. Here the CDR3 DNA reads TGTGCCAGCAGCTTAGTTTCGGGACTAGCGGGACTTGAGCAGTTCTTC.

The sample holds a few counts of this clone. The V gene is TRBV10-3, the J gene TRBJ2-7; 7 bases fit TRBD2. Trimming cost V 8 bases and J 4 bases; bases outside gene matches: 8. Germline CDR1 and CDR2: ENHRY and SYGVKD. The CDR3 contains 13 residues. CDR3 residues: CAIGRLAAYEQYF. The CDR3, as DNA: TGTGCCATCGGGCGACTAGCTGCGTACGAGCAGTACTTC.

This clone appeared a single time. The chain couples TRBV7-9 to TRBJ2-5; tentatively, D is TRBD1 or TRBD2 (5 bases each). CDR1 and CDR2 (germline): SEHNR, FQNEAQ (reference sequence). The CDR3 extends over 15 amino acids. V lost 4 bases to trimming and J lost 4 bases, with 16 bases between them. The CDR3 loop is CASSYSVGVGETQYF. CDR3 coding DNA: TGTGCCAGCAGCTATTCAGTGGGGGTGGGAGAGACCCAGTACTTC.

A word on this clone: Other nucleotide sequences in the sample specify the same CDR3. The chain joins TRBV5-6 to TRBJ1-2; the D gene is possibly TRBD1 (6 bases). The CDR3 extends over 11 amino acids. V was trimmed by 3 bases and J by 6 bases, leaving 6 bases between them. The V gene's germline CDR1 is SGHDT and CDR2 YYEEEE. CDR3 nucleotides: TGTGCCAGCAGCTACAGGGATGGCTACACCTTC. Amino acids: CASSYRDGYTF.

The chain has TRBV5-4 and TRBJ1-1; D remains unclear. This CDR3 has 16 residues. Trimming took 0 bases from V and 1 from J, leaving 13 bases between them. Germline CDR1 is SGHNT and CDR2 is YYREEE (reference sequence). The CDR3 protein is CASSLAPGETNTEAFF. The CDR3 DNA sequence: TGTGCCAGCAGCTTGGCTCCAGGAGAGACGAACACTGAAGCTTTCTTT.

J is TRBJ2-7 and V is TRBV9; 9 bases line up with TRBD2. J was trimmed by 6 bases and V by 3 bases; bases with no gene match: 7. This CDR3 has 14 amino acids. CDR1 is SGDLS, CDR2 YYNGEE, per germline. CDR3: CASSEKGTSREQYF. The CDR3 nucleotides are TGTGCCAGCAGCGAGAAAGGGACTAGCCGCGAGCAGTACTTC.

Turning to this clone: Other DNA sequences in the same sample also yield this CDR3. The chain carries TRBV6-5 and TRBJ1-5; D not certain. CDR3 length: 12 residues. The germline V gene has CDR1 MNHEY and CDR2 SVGAGI. V was shortened by 4 bases and J by 6 bases, with 7 bases between the two germline ends. For the CDR3, the DNA is TGTGCCAGCAGTTCCCGGGGTCAGCCCCAGCATTTT. It is translated as CASSSRGQPQHF.

The sample holds a few counts of this clone. The rearrangement joins TRBV6-5 to TRBJ1-1, with 8 bases aligning to TRBD1. V was pared by 5 bases and J by 5 bases, with 7 bases of the junction left unmatched. Germline V lookup: CDR1 MNHEY, CDR2 SVGAGI. The CDR3 covers 14 residues. The CDR3 DNA is TGTGCCAGCAGTAACGACAGGGGTAGGACTGAAGCTTTCTTT. As protein: CASSNDRGRTEAFF.

As to this clone: The sample holds other DNA sequences that translate to the same CDR3. This chain joins TRBV18 and TRBJ1-1; weak D call: TRBD1 (6 bases). Between the trimmed V and J ends, which lost 3 bases and 1 base, there was a span of 9 bases. This CDR3 has 14 amino acids. In germline, CDR1 is KGHSH, CDR2 LQKENI. The CDR3 nucleotides read TGTGCCAGCTCACCCCTGACAGGGAACACTGAAGCTTTCTTT. It is translated as CASSPLTGNTEAFF.

This clone was seen a single time. V and J are TRBV6-1 and TRBJ1-3, with no clear D. CDR1 is MNHNS, CDR2 SASEGT, per germline. V lost 7 bases, J lost 1 base, and 14 bases lay in between. This CDR3 region has 15 residues. CDR3 region: CASTLTATSGNTIYF. DNA of the CDR3: TGTGCCAGCACCTTAACGGCAACTTCTGGAAACACCATATATTTT.

The V gene is TRBV7-9, the J gene TRBJ2-7, with D possibly being TRBD1 or TRBD2 (6 bases each). The CDR3 spans 17 residues. The V end was cut by 1 base, the J end by 3 bases, with 19 bases between. Looked up from germline, CDR1 is SEHNR and CDR2 is FQNEAQ (reference sequence). The CDR3, as DNA: TGTGCCAGCAGCTTAGGTCTGACTGACAGGAGGGGCTACGAGCAGTACTTC. Amino acid sequence: CASSLGLTDRRGYEQYF.